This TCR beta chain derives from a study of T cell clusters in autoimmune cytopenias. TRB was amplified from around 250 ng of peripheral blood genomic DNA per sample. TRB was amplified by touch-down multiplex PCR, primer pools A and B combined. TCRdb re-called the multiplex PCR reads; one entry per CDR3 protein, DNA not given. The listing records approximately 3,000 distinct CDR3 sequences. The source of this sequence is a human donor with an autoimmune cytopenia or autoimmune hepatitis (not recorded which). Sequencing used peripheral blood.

The CDR3 region is CASSQDRGFNSPLHF. The chain links TRBV4-3 to TRBJ1-6. The length of the CDR3 is 15 residues. Germline V gene data show CDR1 as LGHNA and CDR2 as YSLEER.